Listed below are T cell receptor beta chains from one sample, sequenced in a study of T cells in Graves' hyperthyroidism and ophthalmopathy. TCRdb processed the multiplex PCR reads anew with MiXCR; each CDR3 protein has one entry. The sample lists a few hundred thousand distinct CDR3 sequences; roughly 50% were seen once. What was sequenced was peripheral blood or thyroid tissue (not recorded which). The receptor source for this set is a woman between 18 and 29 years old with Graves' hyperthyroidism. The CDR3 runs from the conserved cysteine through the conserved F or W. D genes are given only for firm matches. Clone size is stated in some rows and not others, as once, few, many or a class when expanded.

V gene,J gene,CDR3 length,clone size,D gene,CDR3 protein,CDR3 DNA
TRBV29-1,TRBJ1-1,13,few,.,CSVEDGMNTEAFF,TGCAGCGTTGAAGATGGGATGAACACTGAAGCTTTCTTT
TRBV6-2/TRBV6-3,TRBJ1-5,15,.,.,CASSCSEGGGQPQHF,TGTGCCAGCAGTTGCTCGGAGGGAGGTGGGCAGCCCCAGCATTTT
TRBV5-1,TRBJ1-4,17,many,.,CASSTQGRTATNEKLFF,TGCGCCAGTTCCACCCAGGGTCGGACTGCAACTAATGAAAAACTGTTTTTT
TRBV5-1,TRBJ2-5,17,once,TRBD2,CASSLGLAGGMQETQYF,TGCGCCAGCAGCTTGGGACTAGCGGGAGGGATGCAAGAGACCCAGTACTTC
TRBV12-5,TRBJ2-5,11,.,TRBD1,CARGRIETQYF,TGTGCCAGGGGGCGGATAGAGACCCAGTACTTC
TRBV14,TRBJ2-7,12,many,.,CASSPGDSKQYF,TGTGCCAGCAGCCCGGGGGACTCCAAGCAGTACTTC
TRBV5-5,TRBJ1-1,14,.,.,CASSLKGVHTEAFF,TGTGCCAGCAGCCTGAAGGGGGTACACACTGAAGCTTTCTTT
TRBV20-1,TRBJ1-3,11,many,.,CSASPGNTIYF,TGCAGTGCTAGTCCTGGAAACACCATATATTTT
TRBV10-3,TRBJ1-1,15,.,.,CAISAREGGDTEAFF,TGTGCCATCAGTGCTAGGGAGGGAGGCGACACTGAAGCTTTCTTT
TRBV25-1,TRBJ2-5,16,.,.,CASSSPYTGAQETQYF,TGCGCCAGCAGCTCACCGTATACGGGGGCGCAAGAGACCCAGTACTTC
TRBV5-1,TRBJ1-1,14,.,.,CASSLNSGRAEAFF,TGCGCCAGCAGCCTCAATAGCGGGAGGGCTGAAGCTTTCTTT
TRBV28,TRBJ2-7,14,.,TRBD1,CASNSGTGGYEQYF,TGTGCCAGCAACTCCGGGACAGGTGGATACGAGCAGTACTTC
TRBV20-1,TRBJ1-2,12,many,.,CSAPGRDYGYTF,TGCAGTGCCCCTGGACGAGACTATGGCTACACCTTC
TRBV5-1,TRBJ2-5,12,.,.,CASSLESGTQYF,TGCGCCAGCAGCTTGGAGTCGGGGACCCAGTACTTC
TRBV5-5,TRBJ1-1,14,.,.,CASSLPGGNTEAFF,TGTGCCAGCAGCCTCCCGGGCGGAAACACTGAAGCTTTCTTT
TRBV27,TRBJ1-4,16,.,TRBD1,CASSLVPGQSNEKLFF,TGTGCCAGCAGTTTAGTCCCGGGACAGAGTAATGAAAAACTGTTTTTT
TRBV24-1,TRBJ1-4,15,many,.,CATSDSRDNNEKLFF,TGTGCCACCAGTGATTCGAGGGACAATAATGAAAAACTGTTTTTT
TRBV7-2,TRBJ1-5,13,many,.,CASSPTRDQPQHF,TGTGCCAGCAGCCCCACCAGGGATCAGCCCCAGCATTTT
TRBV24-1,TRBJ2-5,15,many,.,CATSDLNGKQETQYF,TGTGCCACCAGTGATTTGAACGGTAAACAAGAGACCCAGTACTTC
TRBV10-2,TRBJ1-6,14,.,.,CASGTLSGSSPLHF,TGCGCCAGCGGAACCCTTAGCGGGAGCTCACCCCTCCACTTT
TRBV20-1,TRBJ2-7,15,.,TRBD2,CSAGRSGSGTGEQYF,TGCAGTGCTGGACGAAGCGGGAGTGGCACCGGGGAGCAGTACTTC